Listed below are T cell receptor beta chains from one sample, sequenced in a study of blood T cell repertoires in COVID-19. The data were produced by immunoSEQ multiplex PCR, yet TCRdb's version contains in-frame clones alone and is incomplete. The sample lists over 75,000 clones; roughly four fifths were seen once. Sequencing used peripheral blood. All receptors come from a man between 65 and 80 years old with acute or convalescent COVID-19. Both conserved end residues are part of each CDR3. The D gene is left open where the match is weak. Clone size is stated in some rows and not others, as once, few, many or a class when expanded.

V: TRBV30
J: TRBJ1-4
size: .
D: .
DNA: TGTGCCTGGGGCGCGGGCGGGGCCGTTTCTGAAAAACTGTTTTTT
CDR3: CAWGAGGAVSEKLFF

V: TRBV7-3
J: TRBJ2-3
size: .
D: .
DNA: TGTGCCAGCAGCTTTGGCGGGACGCCGGCTCGCACAGATACGCAGTATTTT
CDR3: CASSFGGTPARTDTQYF

V: TRBV7-9
J: TRBJ2-7
size: few
D: .
DNA: TGTGCCAGCAGCTTATCAGAATCCCCCTACGAGCAGTACTTC
CDR3: CASSLSESPYEQYF

V: TRBV7-6
J: TRBJ1-4
size: .
D: .
DNA: TGTGCCAGCAGCTTATTGAATATAAACTCCGGTCGAAAACTGTTTTTT
CDR3: CASSLLNINSGRKLFF

V: TRBV19
J: TRBJ1-6
size: .
D: .
DNA: TGTGCCAGTAGTATCCGACAGTATTCACCCCTCCACTTT
CDR3: CASSIRQYSPLHF

V: TRBV7-3
J: TRBJ2-1
size: .
D: TRBD2
DNA: TGTGCCAGCAGCTTCGATAGCGGGAGTACTTACAATGAGCAGTTCTTC
CDR3: CASSFDSGSTYNEQFF

V: TRBV11-2
J: TRBJ2-7
size: .
D: TRBD1
DNA: TGTGCCAGCAGCACTTCCGGGACAGAACCCTACGAGCAGTACTTC
CDR3: CASSTSGTEPYEQYF

V: TRBV28
J: TRBJ1-5
size: .
D: .
DNA: TGTGCCAGCAGCCGGGAGATTAGGAGCAATCAGCCCCAGCATTTT
CDR3: CASSREIRSNQPQHF

V: TRBV4-2
J: TRBJ2-1
size: .
D: TRBD1
DNA: TGTGCCAGCAGCCACGGACAGGGGGCAAACGATGAGCAGTTCTTC
CDR3: CASSHGQGANDEQFF

V: TRBV7-9
J: TRBJ1-5
size: .
D: .
DNA: TGTGCCAGCAGCCGTACAGGGCCTGCCCAGCCCCAGCATTTT
CDR3: CASSRTGPAQPQHF

V: TRBV5-6
J: TRBJ1-1
size: .
D: TRBD1
DNA: TGTGCCAGCGTACCCCCGGGACAGGGTTTGGATGAAGCTTTCTTT
CDR3: CASVPPGQGLDEAFF

V: TRBV30
J: TRBJ2-7
size: .
D: .
DNA: TGTGCCTGGACCGGGACTCTCACCTACGAGCAGTACTTC
CDR3: CAWTGTLTYEQYF

V: TRBV7-3
J: TRBJ2-1
size: .
D: .
DNA: TGTGCCAGCAGCTTACTTCAGGGCTACAATGAGCAGTTCTTC
CDR3: CASSLLQGYNEQFF

V: TRBV5-5
J: TRBJ2-5
size: .
D: .
DNA: TGTGCCAGCAGCTTGTACTGGCAAGAGACCCAGTACTTC
CDR3: CASSLYWQETQYF

V: TRBV29-1
J: TRBJ1-2
size: few
D: .
DNA: TGCAGCGTTGAAGATCGTGGCAGGGTGGGCTATGGCTACACCTTC
CDR3: CSVEDRGRVGYGYTF

V: TRBV9
J: TRBJ2-7
size: .
D: .
DNA: TGTGCCAGCAGCGCTTCGGGGGTCACTCGGGAGGAGCAGTACTTC
CDR3: CASSASGVTREEQYF

V: TRBV19
J: TRBJ2-1
size: .
D: .
DNA: TGTGCCAGTAGACTTGACAGCTACAATGAGCAGTTCTTC
CDR3: CASRLDSYNEQFF

V: TRBV2
J: TRBJ2-7
size: .
D: TRBD1
DNA: TGTGCCAGCGGACAGGACAGGGGAATCGGCGAGCAGTACTTC
CDR3: CASGQDRGIGEQYF